The clone carrying this TCR beta chain was found many times. Authors' processing steps: Estimation of nucleated cell counts was performed using reference gene primer amplification. Produced via immunoSEQ multiplex PCR; TCRdb's table is partial and in-frame only. V and J calls and clone size are given by that table; D and trimming were obtained from the DNA. This table has approximately 190,000 clones, 75% to 90% appearing once. The V gene end was trimmed by 5 bases and the J gene end by 4 bases; junction bases not matched to a gene: 7. The CDR3 loop spans 15 amino acids. The germline V gene encodes CDR1 SGDLS and CDR2 YYNGEE. The data are from a study of blood T cell repertoires in COVID-19. Looking at the study overall: From the United States, Italy and Spain came samples of acute and convalescent COVID-19. The cDNA or gDNA used as material had been derived from T cells, B-cell-depleted T cells, or PBMCs.

Sequenced sample: peripheral blood. The TCR was taken from a woman aged 40 to 50 with acute or convalescent COVID-19. The genes are TRBV9 and TRBJ2-2, with 8 bases aligning to TRBD2. CDR3 in amino acids: CASRVGLEGTGELFF. In DNA form, the CDR3 reads TGTGCCAGCAGAGTGGGACTAGAGGGCACCGGGGAGCTGTTTTTT.